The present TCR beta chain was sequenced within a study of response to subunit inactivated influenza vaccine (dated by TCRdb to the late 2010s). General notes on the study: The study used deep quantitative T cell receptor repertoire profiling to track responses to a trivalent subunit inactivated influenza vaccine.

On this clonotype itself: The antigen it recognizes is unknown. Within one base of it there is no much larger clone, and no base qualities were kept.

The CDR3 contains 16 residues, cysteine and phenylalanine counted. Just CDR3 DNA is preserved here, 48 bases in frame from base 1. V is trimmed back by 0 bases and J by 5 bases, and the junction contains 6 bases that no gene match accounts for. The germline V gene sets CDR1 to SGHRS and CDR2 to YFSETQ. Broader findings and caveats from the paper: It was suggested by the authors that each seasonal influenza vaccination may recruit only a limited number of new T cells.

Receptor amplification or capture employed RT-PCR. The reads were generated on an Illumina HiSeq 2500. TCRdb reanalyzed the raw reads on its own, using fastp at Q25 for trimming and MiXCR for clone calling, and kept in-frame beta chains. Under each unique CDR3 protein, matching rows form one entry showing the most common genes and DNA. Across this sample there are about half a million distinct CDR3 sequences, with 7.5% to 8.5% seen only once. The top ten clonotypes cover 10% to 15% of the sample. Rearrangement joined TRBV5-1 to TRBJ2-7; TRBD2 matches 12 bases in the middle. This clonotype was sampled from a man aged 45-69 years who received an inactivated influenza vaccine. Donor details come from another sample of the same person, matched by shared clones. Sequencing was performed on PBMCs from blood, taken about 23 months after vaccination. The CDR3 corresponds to CASSLEPTSGRDEQYF. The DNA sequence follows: TGCGCCAGCAGCTTGGAGCCGACTAGCGGGAGAGACGAGCAGTACTTC.